This T cell receptor beta chain was obtained from a study of blood T cell repertoires in COVID-19. The CDR3 covers 14 residues. CDR1 is SGHTA, CDR2 FQGTGA, per germline. V was cut by 5 bases and J by 4 bases, with 14 bases left in between. Sequenced by immunoSEQ multiplex PCR; TCRdb stores in-frame clones only, minus some. Here the sample spans 250,000 to 350,000 clones, roughly 86% being singletons. This receptor was taken from a woman aged 25 to 39 who had recovered from COVID-19. The sequenced sample consisted of PBMCs or T cells enriched from blood (not recorded which). V gene TRBV7-3 combines with J gene TRBJ1-2; D possibly corresponds to TRBD1 (5 bases). CDR3 nucleotide sequence: TGTGCCAGCAGCCCACACGGGGGTCCCTATGGCTACACCTTC. It specifies CASSPHGGPYGYTF.